Included here is one T cell receptor beta chain sequence, with context. Its antigen is currently not known. Base qualities were left out, and no much larger clone turns up one base away. The CDR3 runs 13 amino acids, cysteine and phenylalanine included. Only the CDR3 portion is preserved as DNA: 39 bases, with reading frame beginning at the first base. V has 3 bases trimmed and J has 5 bases trimmed; junction bases matching no gene number 1. CDR1 LGHDT and CDR2 YNNKEL are derived from the germline V gene (reference sequence). This sample is drawn from a study of blood T cell repertoires in COVID-19 (dated by TCRdb to 2019 to 2021). Describing the broader study: The collaborator samples originated in the United States, Italy and Spain and spanned the acute and convalescent phases of COVID-19. The prospective study material was composed of cDNA or gDNA derived from T cells, B-cell-depleted T cells, or PBMCs. The dataset comprised deeply sampled blood TCRbeta repertoires from subjects exposed to, actively infected with, or recovered from COVID-19. The repertoires were released in a freely available public database meant as a resource for research on the immune response to SARS-CoV-2. The samples were drawn from two sources: the first 160 participants of the ongoing ImmuneRACE study, and over 1,000 subjects contributed by 6 global collaborators. The sample metadata nearly always contained a de-identified subject ID, COVID-19 status, age in years and sex. Where available, HLA class I and class II types were taken from metadata supplied by the sample provider and were not determined by assay-based typing. Results the study describes overall, beyond this receptor: The quantity of clinical and demographic metadata differed by source and by participant and was supplied without curation.

Whole blood was collected in K2EDTA tubes by collaborating institutions according to the institutions' own protocols. For TCRbeta analysis, collaborators shipped samples as frozen whole blood, isolated PBMCs, or DNA extracted from either of those sample types. TCRbeta CDR3 regions were amplified from genomic DNA by means of the immunoSEQ Assay, a bias-controlled multiplex PCR. As for how the authors treated the data: The number of nucleated cells in each sample was estimated by amplification of reference gene primers within the assay. To quantify the absolute abundance of each unique TCRbeta CDR3 rearrangement, sequence reads were collapsed and filtered. For each sample, productive Simpson clonality was calculated as the square root of Simpson's diversity index over productive rearrangements. Entries here come from immuneACCESS through TCRdb and include only in-frame sequences with V and J called. Some clones fail to appear in such tables; in the studies checked, an unresolved V gene covers under half of the shortfall, and the cause of the remainder is unknown. V and J calls and clone size are as listed in that table; D and trimming were resolved from the DNA. The table for this sample lists over 100,000 clones; nearly 70% of them were counted only once. About 1.9% of the sample belongs to the ten largest clones.

The clonotype comes from a woman aged 65 to 85 with acute or convalescent COVID-19. Sequenced sample: peripheral blood. Recombination joined TRBV3-1 (or the pseudogene TRBV3-2) with TRBJ1-2, with 9 middle bases fitting TRBD1. CDR3 loop: CASSQTGGYGYTF. The nucleotide sequence is given as TGTGCCAGCAGCCAGACAGGGGGTTATGGCTACACCTTC.